What follows are 26 T cell receptor beta chains derived from one specimen sequenced in a study of shared clonotypes between healthy human individuals. Sequencing used immunoSEQ multiplex PCR; TCRdb keeps in-frame clones, though not all of them. The sample contains 1.6 million or so clones, around 98.5% of which appear only once. Material: naive CD4+ T cells sorted from blood. This sample's subset: CD45RA+ positively selected. The receptor set was obtained from a man aged 25 to 40 in good health.

This rearrangement joins TRBV6-6 to TRBJ2-5, with D perhaps given as TRBD1 or TRBD2 (5 bases each). This CDR3 contains 16 residues. Germline V gives CDR1 MNHNY, CDR2 SVGAGI (reference sequence). V gave up 4 bases and J gave up 5 bases, with 20 bases separating them. Here the CDR3 reads CASSSNPGPKKETQYF. The CDR3 DNA is TGTGCCAGCAGTTCTAATCCGGGGCCCAAGAAGGAGACCCAGTACTTC.

The rearrangement links TRBV27 to TRBJ2-5; possible D gene TRBD2, 5 bases. The CDR3 is 13 amino acids. The germline V and J ends were trimmed by 6 bases and 7 bases, with 15 bases remaining between them. Germline CDR1 MNHEY, CDR2 SMNVEV (reference sequence). As DNA, the CDR3 is TGTGCCAGCAGCGATACCGGGAAGAGGACCCAGTACTTC. This encodes CASSDTGKRTQYF.

The chain combines TRBV5-5 with TRBJ2-3; 8 positions match TRBD2. V gave up 0 bases and J gave up 3 bases; unmatched junction bases: 9. The CDR3 has 17 residues. Per the germline V gene, CDR1 is SGHKS and CDR2 is YYEKEE (reference sequence). The CDR3 DNA follows: TGTGCCAGCAGCTTGGCCTTAGCGGGACGTGTAACAGATACGCAGTATTTT. This codes for CASSLALAGRVTDTQYF.

This rearrangement joins TRBV4-1 to TRBJ2-7; the D is unclear. Germline-derived CDR1 and CDR2 are MGHRA and YSYEKL. The CDR3 loop spans 18 amino acids. V lost 0 bases and J 5 bases, leaving 23 bases between the germline ends. CDR3 DNA sequence: TGCGCCAGCAGCCAAGATCGCTGGCCGGCGACAATGCTCAACGAGCAGTACTTC. Amino acid sequence: CASSQDRWPATMLNEQYF.

DNA for the CDR3: TGTGCCAGCAGGGGACAGGGGCACTACGAGCAGTACTTC. Residues: CASRGQGHYEQYF. This chain uses TRBV6-1 with TRBJ2-7; 10 positions agree with TRBD1. After removal of 6 bases from V and 3 bases from J, the junction contained 2 bases not matched to a gene. The CDR3 has 13 amino acids. Germline V gives CDR1 MNHNS, CDR2 SASEGT.

V is TRBV11-2 and J is TRBJ1-4; possible D gene TRBD1, 6 bases. V lost 0 bases and J lost 2, with 16 bases in between. The CDR3 consists of 18 residues. Germline CDR1 SGHAT, CDR2 FQNNGV. The CDR3 nucleotides are TGTGCCAGCAGCTTAGATAGTTGGGGGGCGTCTACTAATGAAAAACTGTTTTTT. This encodes CASSLDSWGASTNEKLFF.

This rearrangement joins TRBV9 to TRBJ2-1, with D unresolved. CDR3 length: 15 residues. Trimming cost V 0 bases and J 4 bases, with 11 bases left between them. CDR1 and CDR2 from the germline V gene are SGDLS and YYNGEE. CDR3 sequence reads: CASSVAVTPYNEQFF. CDR3 nucleotide sequence: TGTGCCAGCAGCGTAGCGGTGACGCCATACAATGAGCAGTTCTTC.

This clone was picked up one time. The chain recombines TRBV10-2 with TRBJ2-6; D call uncertain. Trimming shortened V by 4 bases and J by 0 bases, and 10 bases separated the two germline ends. Germline CDR1 is WSHSY and CDR2 is SAAADI. The CDR3 has 16 amino acids. The CDR3: CASSAPLPSGANVLTF. In nucleotides, the CDR3 is TGCGCCAGCAGTGCCCCGTTGCCCTCTGGGGCCAACGTCCTGACTTTC.

V and J are TRBV7-2 and TRBJ2-1, with D uncertain. Germline V gene sequence: CDR1 SGHTA, CDR2 FQGNSA. CDR3 size: 11 residues. V lost 2 bases and J 6 bases, leaving 2 bases between the germline ends. The chain's CDR3 is CASSLFNEQFF. DNA for the CDR3: TGTGCCAGCAGCTTATTCAATGAGCAGTTCTTC. Using reference TRBV7-2 and TRBJ2-1 for the parts outside the CDR3, the full variable domain is GAGVSQSPSNKVTEKGKDVELRCDPISGHTALYWYRQSLGQGLEFLIYFQGNSAPDKSGLPSDRFSAERTGGSVSTLTIQRTQQEDSAVYLCASSLFNEQFFGPGTRLTVL.

V is TRBV29-1 and J is TRBJ1-3, with D unresolved. There are 14 residues in the CDR3. V was clipped by 5 bases and J by 0 bases, with 11 bases between them. Per the germline V gene, CDR1 is SQVTM and CDR2 is ANQGSEA. CDR3 DNA sequence: TGCAGCGTTCTTTCGGCGAACTCTGGAAACACCATATATTTT. It translates to CSVLSANSGNTIYF.

The chain joins TRBV18 to TRBJ1-1; no clear D. This CDR3 contains 13 residues. CDR1 and CDR2 from the germline V gene are KGHSH and LQKENI. The V end was cut by 6 bases, the J end by 6 bases, with 14 bases between. CDR3 protein: CASSFRDLSEAFF. CDR3 nucleotides: TGTGCCAGCTCCTTCCGGGATCTTTCTGAAGCTTTCTTT.

The genes are TRBV6-5 and TRBJ1-1, with TRBD1 identical over 7 bases. CDR1 and CDR2 (germline): MNHEY, SVGAGI. The length of the CDR3 is 15 residues. Trimming cost V 4 bases and J 0 bases; bases outside gene matches: 5. The CDR3 DNA reads as TGTGCCAGCAGTTCCCGACAGGGCTTGAACACTGAAGCTTTCTTT. The encoded protein is CASSSRQGLNTEAFF.

The V and J genes are TRBV6-5 and TRBJ1-1; unclear D gene. The germline gives CDR1 MNHEY, CDR2 SVGAGI. The CDR3 has 13 amino acids. V was pared by 8 bases and J by 1 base, with 11 bases between. CDR3 DNA: TGTGCCAGCGGGATTACTTCGAACACTGAAGCTTTCTTT. This translates into CASGITSNTEAFF.

This CDR3 reads CASSNGQGRSYEQYF. Written as DNA, the CDR3 is TGTGCCAGCAGTAACGGACAGGGTAGATCCTACGAGCAGTACTTC. V is TRBV5-6 and J is TRBJ2-7; 8 nucleotides match TRBD1. Trimming removed 5 bases from V and 1 base from J; junction bases left unmatched: 8. This CDR3 comprises 15 residues. Germline CDR1 and CDR2: SGHDT and YYEEEE. The full variable domain, with the rest looked up from reference TRBV5-6 and TRBJ2-7, is DAGVTQSPTHLIKTRGQQVTLRCSPKSGHDTVSWYQQALGQGPQFIFQYYEEEERQRGNFPDRFSGHQFPNYSSELNVNALLLGDSALYLCASSNGQGRSYEQYFGPGTRLTVT.

This sequence joins TRBV2 and TRBJ2-7, with 8 bases that match TRBD2. The CDR3 loop spans 12 amino acids. The germline CDR1 and CDR2 sequences are SNHLY and FYNNEI. Trimming cost V 5 bases and J 5 bases; bases outside gene matches: 2. Written as DNA, the CDR3 is TGTGCCAGCAGTAGGACTAGCCACGAGCAGTACTTC. Encoded protein: CASSRTSHEQYF.

The gene calls are TRBV7-2 and TRBJ2-3, with a tentative D call TRBD1 (6 bases). Germline V gene sequence: CDR1 SGHTA, CDR2 FQGNSA. V lost 8 bases and J lost 4, with 16 bases in between. CDR3 size: 14 residues. The DNA for the CDR3 is TGTGCCAGCCAAAGGCAGGGGTCGGCAGATACGCAGTATTTT. Amino acid sequence: CASQRQGSADTQYF.

With regard to this clone: The same CDR3 is also encoded by other DNA sequences in this sample. The V gene is TRBV5-4, the J gene TRBJ2-2; TRBD2 might be the D (6 bases). The CDR3 runs 15 residues. V dropped 4 bases and J dropped 2 bases, with 12 bases sitting between them. The germline V gene has CDR1 SGHNT and CDR2 YYREEE (reference sequence). This chain's CDR3 is CASSLSGLNTGELFF. The CDR3 bases are TGTGCCAGCAGCCTTAGCGGTCTCAACACCGGGGAGCTGTTTTTT.

This clone has a single count. V usage is TRBV5-4 and J usage is TRBJ2-7; possible D gene TRBD2, 5 bases. From germline, CDR1 is SGHNT and CDR2 YYREEE (reference sequence). The V and J ends lost 0 bases and 2 bases respectively, with 9 bases between them. This CDR3 comprises 14 residues. DNA for the CDR3: TGTGCCAGCAGCTTGGCTAAGCGGCCCTACGAGCAGTACTTC. It translates to CASSLAKRPYEQYF.

The chain employs TRBV28 and TRBJ1-2, with D possibly being TRBD1 (5 bases). Germline V gene data show CDR1 as MDHEN and CDR2 as SYDVKM. Trimming took off 10 bases at V and 8 bases at J, with 14 bases between the two ends. The length of the CDR3 is 11 residues. The CDR3 spells CATRGEEGYTF. CDR3 coding DNA: TGTGCCACTCGAGGGGAGGAGGGCTACACCTTC.

The CDR3 DNA follows: TGTGCCAGCAGTAATCTAGCCAAAAACATTCAGTACTTC. This sequence encodes CASSNLAKNIQYF. The chain is built from TRBV28 and TRBJ2-4; D not resolved. The V gene lost 5 bases and the J gene lost 0 bases, with 5 bases spanning the gap. CDR3 length equals 13 residues. The germline gives CDR1 MDHEN, CDR2 SYDVKM.

V is TRBV10-1 and J is TRBJ2-7; 7 bases map to TRBD2. J lost 2 bases, V lost 5 bases, and 6 bases had no gene match. The CDR3 consists of 14 residues. Germline values: CDR1 WNHNN, CDR2 SYGVQD (reference sequence). CDR3 in DNA: TGCGCCAGCAGTAGAGCGGGGCAAGCCTACGAGCAGTACTTC. The encoded protein is CASSRAGQAYEQYF.

This chain links TRBV29-1 with TRBJ2-1; 11 positions agree with TRBD2. Germline values: CDR1 SQVTM, CDR2 ANQGSEA. CDR3 size: 17 residues. The ends lost 4 bases at V and 0 bases at J; junction bases unmatched: 8. CDR3 in amino acids: CSVARLAGPSSYNEQFF. Written as DNA, the CDR3 is TGCAGCGTTGCGAGACTAGCGGGGCCGAGCTCCTACAATGAGCAGTTCTTC.

The chain couples TRBV16 to TRBJ2-3, with TRBD2 matching 7 bases. The CDR3 length is 16 residues. V trimming: 4 bases; J trimming: 2 bases; junction bases outside the gene matches: 9. Per the germline V gene, CDR1 is KGHSY and CDR2 is FQNENV. CDR3 coding DNA: TGTGCCAGCAGCCTATGGGCCGGGACTATCACAGATACGCAGTATTTT. It codes for CASSLWAGTITDTQYF.

The chain uses TRBV4-2 and TRBJ2-1, with 12 bases matching TRBD2. The CDR3 extends over 16 amino acids. The V gene end was trimmed by 4 bases and the J gene end by 4 bases; junction bases not matched to a gene: 5. Germline values: CDR1 LGHNA, CDR2 YNFKEQ. The CDR3, as DNA: TGTGCCAGCAGCCCCCTAGCGGGAGGGTTATACAATGAGCAGTTCTTC. Translating gives CASSPLAGGLYNEQFF.

V is TRBV19 and J is TRBJ2-1; 10 bases are a match to TRBD2. Trimming at V came to 3 bases and at J to 7 bases, leaving 6 bases not matched to a gene. Germline lookup yields CDR1 LNHDA and CDR2 SQIVND (reference sequence). The CDR3 extends over 15 amino acids. The CDR3 coding sequence is TGTGCCAGTAGTATTGCGACTAGCGGGCTTAATGAGCAGTTCTTC. This translates into CASSIATSGLNEQFF.

The genes are TRBV2 and TRBJ2-7; the D gene could be TRBD1 or TRBD2 (5 bases each). The V end lost 6 bases, the J end lost 2 bases, and 14 bases lay between the germline ends. Germline CDR1 is SNHLY and CDR2 is FYNNEI. The CDR3 consists of 14 residues. CDR3 amino acids: CASSPGPVAYEQYF. CDR3 coding DNA: TGTGCCAGCAGCCCGGGACCCGTAGCCTACGAGCAGTACTTC.